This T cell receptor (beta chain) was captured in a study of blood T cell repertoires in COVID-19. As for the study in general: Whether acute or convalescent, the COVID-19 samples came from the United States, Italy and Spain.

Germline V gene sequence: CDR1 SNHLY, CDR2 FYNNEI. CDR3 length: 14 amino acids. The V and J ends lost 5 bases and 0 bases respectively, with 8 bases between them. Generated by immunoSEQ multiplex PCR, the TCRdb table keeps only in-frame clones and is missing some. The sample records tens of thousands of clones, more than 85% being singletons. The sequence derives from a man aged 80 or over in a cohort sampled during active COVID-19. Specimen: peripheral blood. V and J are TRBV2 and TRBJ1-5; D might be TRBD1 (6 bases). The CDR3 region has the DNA TGTGCCAGCAGTCGGACAGCTAGCAATCAGCCCCAGCATTTT. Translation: CASSRTASNQPQHF.